This TCR beta chain comes out of a study of CD8 T cells in ankylosing spondylitis. Findings and limits, study-wide: In reactive arthritis synovial fluid and blood, some motif variants had been reported before. Reported data indicate significant enrichment of disease-linked clones within matched ankylosing spondylitis synovial fluid.

This clonotype was detected a few times. Its antigen is currently unknown. Trimming removed 3 bases from V and 9 bases from J, with 12 bases in between. Germline loops: CDR1 SNHLY, CDR2 FYNNEI. The CDR3 covers 12 residues. TCRdb reprocessed the 5' RACE reads via MiXCR and lists one record per CDR3 protein. The table has fewer than 350,000 distinct CDR3 sequences, around 10% seen once. This clonotype was obtained from a female donor with ankylosing spondylitis or in good health (not recorded which). The specimen was blood, either unsorted or a sorted T cell fraction (not recorded which). This chain uses TRBV2 with TRBJ2-7, with no clear D. This chain's CDR3 is CASSEGEGRQYF. CDR3 DNA sequence: TGTGCCAGCAGTGAGGGTGAAGGTCGGCAGTACTTC.